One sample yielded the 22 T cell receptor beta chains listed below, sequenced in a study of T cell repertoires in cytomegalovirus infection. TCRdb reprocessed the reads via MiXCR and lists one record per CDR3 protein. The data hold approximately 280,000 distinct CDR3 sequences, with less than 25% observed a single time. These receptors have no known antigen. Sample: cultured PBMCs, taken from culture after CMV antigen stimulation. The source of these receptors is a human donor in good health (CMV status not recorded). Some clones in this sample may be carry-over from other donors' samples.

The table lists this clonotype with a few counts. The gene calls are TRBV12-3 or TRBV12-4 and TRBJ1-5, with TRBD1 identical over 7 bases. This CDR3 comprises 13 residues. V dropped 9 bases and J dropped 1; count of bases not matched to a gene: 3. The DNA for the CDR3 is TGTGCCAGTCAGGGGGAGAGCAATCAGCCCCAGCATTTT. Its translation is CASQGESNQPQHF.

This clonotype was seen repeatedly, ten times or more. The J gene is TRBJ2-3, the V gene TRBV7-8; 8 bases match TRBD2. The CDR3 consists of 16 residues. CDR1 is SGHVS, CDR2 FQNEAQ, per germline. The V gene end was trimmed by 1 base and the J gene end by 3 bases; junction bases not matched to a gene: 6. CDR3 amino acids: CASSLVTSGKTDTQYF. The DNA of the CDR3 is TGTGCCAGCAGCTTAGTAACTAGCGGAAAAACAGATACGCAGTATTTT. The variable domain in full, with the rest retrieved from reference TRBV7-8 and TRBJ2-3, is GAGVSQSPRYKVAKRGQDVALRCDPISGHVSLFWYQQALGQGPEFLTYFQNEAQLDKSGLPSDRFFAERPEGSVSTLKIQRTQQEDSAVYLCASSLVTSGKTDTQYFGPGTRLTVL.

In nucleotides, the CDR3 is TGTGCCAGCAGTCCCGTAACGGGAGGGAACTCCTACGAGCAGTACGTC. Amino acid sequence: CASSPVTGGNSYEQYV. The chain joins TRBV27 to TRBJ2-7; 8 nucleotides align to TRBD2. The CDR3 sequence is 16 residues long. Per the germline V gene, CDR1 is MNHEY and CDR2 is SMNVEV (reference sequence). V shed 5 bases and J 0 bases; nucleotides not matched to a gene: 9.

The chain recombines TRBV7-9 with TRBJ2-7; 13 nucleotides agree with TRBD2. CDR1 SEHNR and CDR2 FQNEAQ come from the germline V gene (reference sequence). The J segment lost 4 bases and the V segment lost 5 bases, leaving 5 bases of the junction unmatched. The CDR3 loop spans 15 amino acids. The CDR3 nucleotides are TGTGCCAGCAGCCCGGGACTAGCGGGAAAATACGAGCAGTACTTC. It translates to CASSPGLAGKYEQYF.

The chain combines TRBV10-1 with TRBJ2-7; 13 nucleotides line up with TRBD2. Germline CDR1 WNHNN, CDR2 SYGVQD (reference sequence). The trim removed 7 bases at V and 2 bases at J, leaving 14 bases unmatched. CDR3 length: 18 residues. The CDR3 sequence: CASITRDVGTSGTYEQYV. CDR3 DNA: TGCGCCAGCATCACCCGGGACGTCGGGACTAGCGGGACCTACGAGCAGTACGTC.

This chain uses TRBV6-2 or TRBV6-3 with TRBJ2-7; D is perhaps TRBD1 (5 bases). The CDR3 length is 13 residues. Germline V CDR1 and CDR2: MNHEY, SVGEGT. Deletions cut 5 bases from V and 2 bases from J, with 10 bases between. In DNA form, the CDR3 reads TGTGCCAGCAGTCCGGACACCACCTACGAGCAGTACGTC. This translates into CASSPDTTYEQYV.

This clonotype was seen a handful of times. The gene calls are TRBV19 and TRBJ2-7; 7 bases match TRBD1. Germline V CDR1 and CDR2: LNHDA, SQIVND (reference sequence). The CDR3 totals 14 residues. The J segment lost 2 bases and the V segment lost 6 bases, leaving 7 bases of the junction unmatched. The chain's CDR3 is CASSPGQRAYEQYF. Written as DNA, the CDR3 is TGTGCCAGTAGCCCGGGACAGAGAGCCTACGAGCAGTACTTC.

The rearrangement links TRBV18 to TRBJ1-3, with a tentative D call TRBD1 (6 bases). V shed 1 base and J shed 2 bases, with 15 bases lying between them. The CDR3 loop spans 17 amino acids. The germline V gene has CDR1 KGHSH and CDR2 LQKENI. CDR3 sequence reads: CASSPRPFGQPGNTIYF. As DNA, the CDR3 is TGTGCCAGCTCACCACGGCCATTCGGACAGCCTGGAAACACCATATATTTT.

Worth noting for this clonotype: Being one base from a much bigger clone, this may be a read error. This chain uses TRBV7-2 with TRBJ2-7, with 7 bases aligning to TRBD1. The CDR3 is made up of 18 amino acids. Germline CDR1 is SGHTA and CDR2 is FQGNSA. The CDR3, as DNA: TGTGCCAGCAGCTTAGCGCTAGTAGGGGACAGCCTTTCCTACGAGCAGCACTTC. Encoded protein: CASSLALVGDSLSYEQHF. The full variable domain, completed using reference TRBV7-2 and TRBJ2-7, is GAGVSQSPSNKVTEKGKDVELRCDPISGHTALYWYRQSLGQGLEFLIYFQGNSAPDKSGLPSDRFSAERTGGSVSTLTIQRTQQEDSAVYLCASSLALVGDSLSYEQHFGPGTRLTVT.

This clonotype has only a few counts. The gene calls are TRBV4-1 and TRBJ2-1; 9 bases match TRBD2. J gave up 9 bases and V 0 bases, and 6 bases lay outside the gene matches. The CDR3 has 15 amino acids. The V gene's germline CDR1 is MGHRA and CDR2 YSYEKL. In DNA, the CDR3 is TGCGCCAGCAGCCAAGAGCCGGGACTAGCAAGTGAGCAGTTCTTC. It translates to CASSQEPGLASEQFF.

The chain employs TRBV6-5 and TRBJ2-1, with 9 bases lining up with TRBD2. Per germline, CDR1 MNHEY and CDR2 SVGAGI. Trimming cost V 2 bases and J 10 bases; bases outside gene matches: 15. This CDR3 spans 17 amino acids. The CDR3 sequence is CASSYRKAAGGDIEQFF. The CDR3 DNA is TGTGCCAGCAGTTACCGTAAGGCAGCGGGAGGAGATATAGAGCAGTTCTTC.

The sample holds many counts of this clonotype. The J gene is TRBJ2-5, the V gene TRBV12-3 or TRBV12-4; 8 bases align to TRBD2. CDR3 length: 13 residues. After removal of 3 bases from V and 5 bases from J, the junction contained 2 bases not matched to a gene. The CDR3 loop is CASSFASGETQYF. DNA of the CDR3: TGTGCCAGCAGTTTCGCTAGCGGGGAGACCCAGTACTTC.

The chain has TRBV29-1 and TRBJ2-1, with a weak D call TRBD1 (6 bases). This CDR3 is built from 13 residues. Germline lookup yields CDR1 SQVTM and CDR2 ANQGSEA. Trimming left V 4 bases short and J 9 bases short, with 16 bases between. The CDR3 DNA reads TGCAGCGTTGCTGGACAGTTAGGCCTTGAGCAGTTCTTC. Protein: CSVAGQLGLEQFF.

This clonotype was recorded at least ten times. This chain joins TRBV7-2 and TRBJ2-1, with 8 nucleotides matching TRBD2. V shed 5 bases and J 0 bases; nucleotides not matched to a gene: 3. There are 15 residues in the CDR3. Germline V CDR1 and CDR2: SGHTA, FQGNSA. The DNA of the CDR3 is TGTGCCAGCAGCACCGGGACTAGCTCCTACAATGAGCAGTTCTTC. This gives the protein CASSTGTSSYNEQFF.

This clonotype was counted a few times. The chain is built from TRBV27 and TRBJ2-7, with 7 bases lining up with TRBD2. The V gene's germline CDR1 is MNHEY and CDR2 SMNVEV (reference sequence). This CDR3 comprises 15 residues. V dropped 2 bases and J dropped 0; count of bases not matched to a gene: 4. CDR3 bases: TGTGCCAGCAGTTTAGCTAGCGGTAGCTCCTACGAGCAGTACGTC. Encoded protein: CASSLASGSSYEQYV.

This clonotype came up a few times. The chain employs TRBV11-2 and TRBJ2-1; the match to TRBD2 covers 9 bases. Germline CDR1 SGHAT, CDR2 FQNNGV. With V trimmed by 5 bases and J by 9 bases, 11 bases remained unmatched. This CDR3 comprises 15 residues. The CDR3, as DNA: TGTGCCAGCAGCACCCGTATAGCGGGAGTCGGTGAGCAGTTCTTC. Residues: CASSTRIAGVGEQFF. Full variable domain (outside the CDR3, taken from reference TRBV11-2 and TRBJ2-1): EAGVAQSPRYKIIEKRQSVAFWCNPISGHATLYWYQQILGQGPKLLIQFQNNGVVDDSQLPKDRFSAERLKGVDSTLKIQPAKLEDSAVYLCASSTRIAGVGEQFFGPGTRLTVL.

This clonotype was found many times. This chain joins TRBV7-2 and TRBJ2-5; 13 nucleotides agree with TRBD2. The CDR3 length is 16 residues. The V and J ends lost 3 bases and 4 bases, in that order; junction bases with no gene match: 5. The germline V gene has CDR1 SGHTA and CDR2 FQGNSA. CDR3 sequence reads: CASSFGLAGVGETQYF. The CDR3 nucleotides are TGTGCCAGCAGCTTCGGACTAGCGGGAGTAGGAGAGACCCAGTACTTC.

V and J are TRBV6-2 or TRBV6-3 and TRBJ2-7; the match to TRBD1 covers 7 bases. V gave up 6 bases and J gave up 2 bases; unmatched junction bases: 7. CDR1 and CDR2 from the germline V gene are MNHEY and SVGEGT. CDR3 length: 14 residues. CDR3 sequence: CASSDGQETYEQYV. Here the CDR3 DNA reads TGTGCCAGCAGCGACGGACAGGAGACCTACGAGCAGTACGTC.

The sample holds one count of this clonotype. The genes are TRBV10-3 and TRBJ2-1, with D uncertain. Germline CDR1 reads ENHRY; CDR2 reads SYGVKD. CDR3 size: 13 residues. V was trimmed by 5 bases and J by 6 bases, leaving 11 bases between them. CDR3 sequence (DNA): TGTGCCATCAGTTTGCAATCCCTCAATGAGCAGTTCTTC. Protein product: CAISLQSLNEQFF.

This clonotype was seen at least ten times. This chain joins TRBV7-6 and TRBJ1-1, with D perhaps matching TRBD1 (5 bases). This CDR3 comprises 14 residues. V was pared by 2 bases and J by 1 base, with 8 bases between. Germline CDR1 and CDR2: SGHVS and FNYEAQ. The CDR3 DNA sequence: TGTGCCAGCAGCTTATTTCAGGGGAACACTGAAGCTTTCTTT. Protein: CASSLFQGNTEAFF.

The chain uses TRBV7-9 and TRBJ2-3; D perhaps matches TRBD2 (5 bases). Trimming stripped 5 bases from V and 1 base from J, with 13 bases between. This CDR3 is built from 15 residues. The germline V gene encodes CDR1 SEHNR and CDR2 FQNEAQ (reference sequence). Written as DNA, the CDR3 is TGTGCCAGCAGCCCCTCGGCGCGGGGCACAGATACGCAGTATTTT. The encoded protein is CASSPSARGTDTQYF.

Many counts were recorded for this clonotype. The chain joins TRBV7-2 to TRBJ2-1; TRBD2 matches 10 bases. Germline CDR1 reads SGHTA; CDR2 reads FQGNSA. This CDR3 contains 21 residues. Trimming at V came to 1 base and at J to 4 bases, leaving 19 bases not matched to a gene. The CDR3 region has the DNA TGTGCCAGCAGCTTAGTCTCCGCAGCGGGAGGGCAGCTCACGGGTTACAATGAGCAGTTCTTC. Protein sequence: CASSLVSAAGGQLTGYNEQFF.